This T cell receptor (beta chain) originates from a study of vaccination and CD4 T cells after COVID-19. Cultured CD4+ T-cell DNA underwent Oncomine TCR Beta short-read sequencing. TCRdb recomputed calls from the PCR reads with MiXCR, one row per CDR3 protein. The sample holds under 30,000 distinct CDR3 sequences; around two fifths are singletons and the top ten take 6% to 9%. Indicated treatment: approximately 9-day PBMC culture with coronavirus spike peptide pools or control peptides (ViraFEST assay). Regarding this clonotype: Its cognate antigen is unknown.

The CDR3 is 17 amino acids. V was shortened by 6 bases and J by 2 bases, with 23 bases between the two germline ends. The V gene's germline CDR1 is LNHDA and CDR2 SQIVND (reference sequence). Sequencing input: CD4+ T cells from blood, cultured in vitro. The receptor was derived from a human donor who had recovered from COVID-19. The chain carries TRBV19 and TRBJ2-7, with D tentatively TRBD1 (7 bases). The CDR3 coding sequence is TGTGCCAGTAGCCCTTATTATCGACCAGGGGGGACCTACGAGCAGTACTTC. It specifies CASSPYYRPGGTYEQYF.